This T cell receptor beta chain appears in the sequencing data of a study of T-cell reconstitution after alpha-beta-depleted transplantation in children. This sample's TCRbeta library carried unique molecular identifier barcodes. TCRdb itself ran the PCR reads through MiXCR, one entry per CDR3 protein. The sample lists about 72,000 distinct CDR3 sequences; about 7% were seen once. The sequence was obtained from a human donor who donated a stem cell graft to a child with acute lymphoblastic leukemia. This specimen consisted of PBMCs from the stem cell graft donor, obtained from the stem cell graft.

CDR3 amino acids: CASSPPFGTGYPKNIQYF. The DNA of the CDR3 is TGTGCCAGCAGCCCGCCGTTCGGTACAGGGTATCCCAAAAACATTCAGTACTTC. The chain joins TRBV4-2 to TRBJ2-4; D is possibly TRBD1 (6 bases). Germline assignment: CDR1 LGHNA and CDR2 YNFKEQ. This CDR3 contains 18 residues. Trimming removed 4 bases from V and 2 bases from J, with 21 bases in between.